This T cell receptor (beta chain) was observed in a study of blood T cell repertoires in COVID-19. On the study more broadly: Spain, Italy and the United States supplied samples that represented acute and convalescent COVID-19.

The CDR3 runs to 13 residues. The trim removed 0 bases at V and 12 bases at J, leaving 7 bases unmatched. Germline CDR1 reads SGHAT; CDR2 reads FQNNGV. This clone was seen just once. Data came from immunoSEQ multiplex PCR; TCRdb stores just in-frame clones and leaves some out. In the table there are under 85,000 clones, around 80% of which are singletons. Material for sequencing was peripheral blood. This clonotype was obtained from a man between 60 and 75 years old with active or convalescent COVID-19. This rearrangement joins TRBV11-2 to TRBJ2-5; 7 nucleotides match TRBD1. The CDR3 protein is CASSLESGGQEYF. The CDR3 DNA reads TGTGCCAGCAGCTTAGAGAGTGGCGGACAGGAGTACTTC.